The next 25 T cell receptor beta chains were all read from a single sample in a study of blood T cells in healthy people across ages. Primed by a sample-barcoded 5' primer and a J-beta primer mix, a second PCR proceeded for 7 to 11 cycles. TCRdb re-called the 5' RACE reads with MiXCR, one entry per CDR3 protein. The repertoire holds some 1.4 million distinct CDR3 sequences, with about 40% as singletons. The sequenced material came from blood. These receptors were collected from a woman between 18 and 30 years old in good health.

For this clonotype: A junction end diverges from the germline sequence, so it may reflect a read error. The chain recombines TRBV24-1 with TRBJ1-2; unclear D gene. The length of the CDR3 is 12 residues. Germline assignment: CDR1 KGHDR and CDR2 SFDVKD. CDR3 coding DNA: TGTGCCACCAGTGATTCGCACAATGGCCACACCTTC. Protein sequence: CATSDSHNGHTF.

This clonotype was seen a few times. The CDR3 coding sequence is TGCGCCAGCACCCTCGGAGGTTTAGAGGCAGAGACCCAGTACTTC. Its translation is CASTLGGLEAETQYF. The J gene is TRBJ2-5, the V gene TRBV5-1; D might be TRBD2 (5 bases). In germline, CDR1 is SGHRS, CDR2 YFSETQ. The CDR3 is made up of 15 amino acids. Trimming removed 6 bases at V and 4 bases at J, with 19 bases between.

CDR3: CSARGGLAGGRSTDTQYF. CDR3 nucleotides: TGCAGTGCTAGAGGGGGACTAGCGGGGGGCAGAAGCACAGATACGCAGTATTTT. The J gene is TRBJ2-3, the V gene TRBV20-1; TRBD2 aligns across 15 bases. Germline loops: CDR1 DFQATT, CDR2 SNEGSKA (reference sequence). This CDR3 region has 18 residues. Unmatched junction bases numbered 5, after V lost 1 base and J lost 0 bases.

This clonotype was seen a handful of times. The chain joins TRBV12-3 or TRBV12-4 to TRBJ2-5; TRBD1 matches at 7 bases. This CDR3 is 14 amino acids long. V shed 3 bases and J 3 bases; nucleotides not matched to a gene: 4. CDR3 sequence reads: CASSLWGTEETQYF. CDR3 bases: TGTGCCAGCAGTTTGTGGGGGACAGAAGAGACCCAGTACTTC.

The genes are TRBV15 and TRBJ1-1, with unresolved D. Trimming shortened V by 3 bases and J by 1 base, and 15 bases separated the two germline ends. The CDR3 is made up of 16 amino acids. CDR1 LNHNV and CDR2 YYDKDF come from the germline V gene (reference sequence). The CDR3 coding sequence is TGTGCCACCAGCAGGGACCGGGCTTACCCGAACACTGAAGCTTTCTTT. Protein sequence: CATSRDRAYPNTEAFF.

This chain links TRBV5-5 with TRBJ1-1; D possibly corresponds to TRBD1 (5 bases). The CDR3 extends over 16 amino acids. Germline-derived CDR1 and CDR2 are SGHKS and YYEKEE (reference sequence). V shed 6 bases and J shed 0 bases, with 18 bases lying between them. CDR3 sequence: CASTMGTGPMNTEAFF. Here the CDR3 DNA reads TGTGCCAGCACCATGGGCACAGGACCCATGAACACTGAAGCTTTCTTT.

The rearrangement uses TRBV15 and TRBJ2-3; the D call may be TRBD1 or TRBD2 (6 bases each). Germline values: CDR1 LNHNV, CDR2 YYDKDF (reference sequence). The CDR3 covers 14 residues. Deletions cut 4 bases from V and 0 bases from J, with 8 bases between. The CDR3 sequence is CATSKGGSTDTQYF. Written as DNA, the CDR3 is TGTGCCACCAGCAAGGGGGGAAGCACAGATACGCAGTATTTT.

The rearrangement joins TRBV4-1 to TRBJ2-7; 8 positions agree with TRBD1. The germline gives CDR1 MGHRA, CDR2 YSYEKL. The CDR3 covers 14 residues. V trimming: 3 bases; J trimming: 2 bases; junction bases outside the gene matches: 3. CDR3 sequence: CASSQLQGAYEQYF. DNA of the CDR3: TGCGCCAGCAGCCAGTTACAGGGGGCCTACGAGCAGTACTTC.

This clonotype was observed at least ten times. The rearrangement links TRBV29-1 to TRBJ2-5, with D tentatively TRBD1 (7 bases). The J call is uncertain, as TRBJ2-7 better fits the DNA end. The CDR3 totals 16 residues. Germline V gene lookup returns CDR1 SQVTM and CDR2 ANQGSEA. DNA for the CDR3: TGCAGCGTTGAAGACCGGGGGACAGATGGATTCTACGAGCAGTACTTC. It translates to CSVEDRGTDGFYEQYF.

CDR3: CASSQVGPEREGLNEQFF. CDR3 nucleotide sequence: TGCGCCAGCAGCCAAGTAGGGCCCGAGCGGGAGGGCCTTAATGAGCAGTTCTTC. This sequence joins TRBV4-1 and TRBJ2-1, with 10 bases matching TRBD2. The CDR3 is 18 amino acids. Trimming took 1 base from V and 7 from J; bases not matched to a gene: 13. The germline V gene encodes CDR1 MGHRA and CDR2 YSYEKL.

Only one count was recorded for this clonotype. The gene calls are TRBV30 and TRBJ1-1, with 9 bases that match TRBD1. Trimming cost V 2 bases and J 1 base; bases outside gene matches: 2. Germline V gene data show CDR1 as GTSNPN and CDR2 as SVGIG (reference sequence). The CDR3 has 14 amino acids. In DNA form, the CDR3 reads TGTGCCTGGAGTCCGGGACAGGGGAACACTGAAGCTTTCTTT. Protein: CAWSPGQGNTEAFF.

About this clonotype: The junction differs from germline at one of its ends, possibly a read error. The chain has TRBV27 and TRBJ2-4; 11 positions agree with TRBD2. The J call is doubtful: the DNA matches TRBJ2-7 better. CDR3 size: 16 residues. Germline V lookup: CDR1 MNHEY, CDR2 SMNVEV (reference sequence). Here the CDR3 reads CANSLYSGTSGYEQYF. As DNA, the CDR3 is TGTGCCAACAGTCTCTACTCCGGGACTAGCGGTTACGAGCAGTACTTC.

This chain links TRBV29-1 with TRBJ2-1; the D gene is possibly TRBD2 (7 bases). With 7 bases removed from V and 8 bases from J, the gap between germline ends came to 15 bases. This CDR3 comprises 12 residues. Per germline, CDR1 SQVTM and CDR2 ANQGSEA. The CDR3 bases are TGCAGCGGGGGGGGCCCGTTCGATGAGCAGTTCTTC. As protein: CSGGGPFDEQFF.

This CDR3 reads CASSADWYNEQFF. CDR3 coding DNA: TGTGCCAGCAGCGCCGACTGGTACAATGAGCAGTTCTTC. The rearrangement links TRBV9 to TRBJ2-1; no clear D gene. Trimming removed 3 bases from V and 4 bases from J, with 8 bases in between. The CDR3 spans 13 residues. Germline V CDR1 and CDR2: SGDLS, YYNGEE.

The genes are TRBV6-4 and TRBJ1-1; 10 bases align to TRBD1. Trimming removed 0 bases from V and 9 bases from J; junction bases left unmatched: 4. Germline V gene sequence: CDR1 MRHNA, CDR2 SNTAGT. CDR3 length: 14 amino acids. CDR3 in amino acids: CASSDSVTGGKAFF. Written as DNA, the CDR3 is TGTGCCAGCAGTGACTCGGTGACAGGGGGCAAAGCTTTCTTT.

Comments on this clonotype: A read error may account for a junction end that differs from germline. V gene TRBV29-1 combines with J gene TRBJ2-7; a possible D gene is TRBD1 (5 bases). CDR1 is SQVTM and CDR2 is ANQGSEA in the germline V gene. This CDR3 is 13 amino acids long. The CDR3 DNA sequence: TGCAGCGTTGCTCCAGGGAATTCCTACGTGCAGTACTTC. It yields the protein CSVAPGNSYVQYF.

This chain joins TRBV5-1 and TRBJ2-5; D possibly corresponds to TRBD2 (5 bases). Germline V gene sequence: CDR1 SGHRS, CDR2 YFSETQ. The CDR3 runs 17 residues. V dropped 1 base and J dropped 5 bases, with 21 bases sitting between them. CDR3 region: CASSLSLGGGPGETQYF. For the CDR3, the DNA is TGCGCCAGCAGCTTGTCTCTCGGTGGCGGGCCCGGGGAGACCCAGTACTTC.

As DNA, the CDR3 is TGTGCCAGCAGCCCCGCCGCCCAGACTAGCGGCTCCACAGATACGCAGTATTTT. Protein product: CASSPAAQTSGSTDTQYF. V usage is TRBV4-2 and J usage is TRBJ2-3; 9 nucleotides line up with TRBD2. Germline CDR1 and CDR2: LGHNA and YNFKEQ. J was trimmed by 2 bases and V by 4 bases; bases with no gene match: 13. This CDR3 has 18 residues.

This clonotype has more than one count but fewer than ten. V and J are TRBV27 and TRBJ2-5; 10 bases align to TRBD2. The germline CDR1 and CDR2 sequences are MNHEY and SMNVEV (reference sequence). This CDR3 contains 16 residues. Losses at the gene ends were 5 bases for V and 5 bases for J; bases not matched to a gene: 11. CDR3 residues: CASSTLLAGAGETQYF. CDR3 DNA sequence: TGTGCCAGCAGTACGCTTCTAGCGGGGGCCGGGGAGACCCAGTACTTC.

This clonotype was found once. J is TRBJ2-7 and V is TRBV6-1, with a weak D call TRBD1 (6 bases). The germline CDR1 and CDR2 sequences are MNHNS and SASEGT. This CDR3 is 14 amino acids long. V lost 3 bases, J lost 3 bases, and 12 bases lay in between. The CDR3 is CASSETGPYYEQYF. DNA for the CDR3: TGTGCCAGCAGTGAGACAGGTCCTTACTACGAGCAGTACTTC.

This clonotype was counted between two and nine times. This rearrangement joins TRBV5-1 to TRBJ2-1, with 11 positions matching TRBD1. The CDR3 covers 15 residues. Per the germline V gene, CDR1 is SGHRS and CDR2 is YFSETQ. J lost 4 bases, V lost 4 bases, and 4 bases had no gene match. The CDR3 nucleotides read TGCGCCAGCAGCGCGGGACAGGGGGAATACAATGAGCAGTTCTTC. Amino acids: CASSAGQGEYNEQFF.

The chain recombines TRBV20-1 with TRBJ2-1; D might be TRBD1 (5 bases). V lost 3 bases, J lost 8 bases, and 11 bases lay in between. The CDR3 extends over 12 amino acids. CDR1 and CDR2 from the germline V gene are DFQATT and SNEGSKA (reference sequence). The chain's CDR3 is CSARKGYYEQFF. CDR3 DNA sequence: TGCAGTGCTAGGAAGGGGTACTATGAGCAGTTCTTC.

The chain has TRBV28 and TRBJ1-1; TRBD1 is a possible D gene (6 bases). The CDR3 loop spans 13 amino acids. Germline assignment: CDR1 MDHEN and CDR2 SYDVKM. The germline V and J ends were trimmed by 2 bases and 9 bases, with 13 bases remaining between them. The CDR3 sequence: CASSLRGTEKAFF. Written as DNA, the CDR3 is TGTGCCAGCAGTTTAAGGGGGACGGAGAAAGCTTTCTTT.

This chain uses TRBV10-2 with TRBJ1-4; the D is unclear. CDR3 length equals 13 residues. Germline V gene lookup returns CDR1 WSHSY and CDR2 SAAADI. The V and J ends lost 0 bases and 7 bases respectively, with 6 bases between them. In DNA, the CDR3 is TGCGCCAGCAGTGAGTCGAGGTCTGAAAAACTGTTTTTT. Translation: CASSESRSEKLFF.

J is TRBJ2-2 and V is TRBV6-5, with TRBD1 matching 8 bases. Germline trimming cut 1 base from V and 6 bases from J; bases unmatched to any gene: 7. The CDR3 is 16 amino acids. Germline-derived CDR1 and CDR2 are MNHEY and SVGAGI. The CDR3: CASSYWGRGQSGELFF. In DNA, the CDR3 is TGTGCCAGCAGTTACTGGGGCAGGGGGCAATCCGGGGAGCTGTTTTTT.